Following are 22 T cell receptor beta chains from one sample sequenced in a study of blood T cell repertoires in COVID-19. Only in-frame clones appear in the TCRdb table, and some are missing; sequencing was by immunoSEQ multiplex PCR. The sample lists approximately 99,000 clones, approximately 83% occurring once. Sequenced input: peripheral blood. The receptors shown here come from a woman aged 65 to 85 with acute or convalescent COVID-19.

The chain employs TRBV3-1 (or the pseudogene TRBV3-2) and TRBJ1-4; 9 bases fit TRBD1. Germline V gene lookup returns CDR1 LGHDT and CDR2 YNNKEL (reference sequence). The junction had 7 bases not matched to a gene; V was cut back by 4 bases and J by 1 base. The CDR3 covers 17 residues. The CDR3 sequence is CASSLRTGQGTNEKLFF. In DNA, the CDR3 is TGTGCCAGCAGCCTCCGGACGGGACAGGGAACTAATGAAAAACTGTTTTTT.

The chain employs TRBV28 and TRBJ1-1; 9 positions agree with TRBD1. In germline, CDR1 is MDHEN, CDR2 SYDVKM. J gave up 5 bases and V 6 bases, and 4 bases lay outside the gene matches. The CDR3 runs to 13 residues. CDR3 nucleotide sequence: TGTGCCAGCAGGGACAGGGGAGATACTGAAGCTTTCTTT. It encodes CASRDRGDTEAFF.

The V gene is TRBV19, the J gene TRBJ2-5; D may be TRBD1 (5 bases). The CDR3 contains 13 residues. The germline gives CDR1 LNHDA, CDR2 SQIVND (reference sequence). The V and J ends lost 6 bases and 1 base respectively, with 9 bases between them. The CDR3 loop is CASRQASQETQYF. The CDR3 nucleotides are TGTGCCAGTAGACAGGCAAGCCAAGAGACCCAGTACTTC.

This chain joins TRBV28 and TRBJ2-2; 7 nucleotides match TRBD1. CDR3 size: 15 residues. Germline values: CDR1 MDHEN, CDR2 SYDVKM. V shed 8 bases and J 4 bases; nucleotides not matched to a gene: 10. CDR3: CASGEMAGGTGELFF. The CDR3 coding sequence is TGTGCCAGCGGGGAGATGGCAGGGGGCACCGGGGAGCTGTTTTTT.

The chain is built from TRBV4-1 and TRBJ1-1, with D perhaps matching TRBD1 (5 bases). The V gene's germline CDR1 is MGHRA and CDR2 YSYEKL. The CDR3 runs to 16 residues. V gave up 8 bases and J gave up 4 bases, with 23 bases separating them. CDR3 sequence: CASAPGDRAVSTEAFF. CDR3 DNA: TGCGCCAGCGCCCCGGGGGACCGGGCTGTGAGCACTGAAGCTTTCTTT.

The rearrangement joins TRBV28 to TRBJ2-7; D call uncertain. The CDR3 has 15 amino acids. CDR1 and CDR2 (germline): MDHEN, SYDVKM. Trimming stripped 4 bases from V and 0 bases from J, with 13 bases between. Written as DNA, the CDR3 is TGTGCCAGCAGTTCAGGCCGCTATCGCTCCTACGAGCAGTACGTC. Protein product: CASSSGRYRSYEQYV.

The chain employs TRBV29-1 and TRBJ1-2; 9 bases agree with TRBD1. J was trimmed by 4 bases and V by 7 bases; bases with no gene match: 7. There are 13 residues in the CDR3. Germline CDR1 is SQVTM and CDR2 is ANQGSEA. The CDR3: CSGSPGQGYGYTF. The CDR3 coding sequence is TGCAGCGGGTCTCCGGGACAGGGCTATGGCTACACCTTC.

This clone came up once. This chain joins TRBV6-6 and TRBJ1-2; D uncertain. CDR1 and CDR2 from the germline V gene are MNHNY and SVGAGI (reference sequence). V shed 4 bases and J shed 7 bases, with 16 bases lying between them. The CDR3 consists of 14 residues. The CDR3 is CASSLTQVYGGYTF. CDR3 bases: TGTGCCAGCAGTTTAACGCAGGTCTACGGTGGCTACACCTTC.

The V call is TRBV6-5, the J call TRBJ2-7; no clear D. V lost 2 bases and J lost 0, with 8 bases in between. This CDR3 has 14 residues. Per the germline V gene, CDR1 is MNHEY and CDR2 is SVGAGI. The CDR3 DNA reads TGTGCCAGCAGTTACGTGGGCAGCTCCTACGAGCAGTACTTC. Translation gives CASSYVGSSYEQYF.

This chain joins TRBV7-3 and TRBJ2-2; TRBD1 matches at 9 bases. Germline V gives CDR1 SGHTA, CDR2 FQGTGA. The CDR3 consists of 14 residues. V shed 7 bases and J 3 bases; nucleotides not matched to a gene: 3. The CDR3 loop is CASTRTGDTGELFF. The CDR3 nucleotides are TGTGCCAGCACCCGGACAGGGGACACCGGGGAGCTGTTTTTT. Full variable domain (missing parts from reference TRBV7-3 and TRBJ2-2): GAGVSQTPSNKVTEKGKYVELRCDPISGHTALYWYRQSLGQGPEFLIYFQGTGAADDSGLPNDRFFAVRPEGSVSTLKIQRTERGDSAVYLCASTRTGDTGELFFGEGSRLTVL.

J is TRBJ1-2 and V is TRBV6-5; a possible D gene is TRBD1 (6 bases). The CDR3 spans 15 residues. Trimming left V 5 bases short and J 8 bases short, with 21 bases between. Germline V gene lookup returns CDR1 MNHEY and CDR2 SVGAGI. The CDR3: CASSQNLQGSQGYTF. The CDR3 nucleotides read TGTGCCAGCAGTCAGAACCTCCAGGGGAGTCAGGGCTACACCTTC.

J is TRBJ1-2 and V is TRBV19; D gene unclear. The CDR3 runs 16 residues. Germline V gene data show CDR1 as LNHDA and CDR2 as SQIVND (reference sequence). V was shortened by 0 bases and J by 4 bases, with 15 bases between the two germline ends. The CDR3 protein is CASSIEPAAAGYGYTF. CDR3 sequence (DNA): TGTGCCAGTAGTATAGAGCCGGCCGCGGCGGGCTATGGCTACACCTTC. The whole variable domain, remainder taken from reference TRBV19 and TRBJ1-2, is DGGITQSPKYLFRKEGQNVTLSCEQNLNHDAMYWYRQDPGQGLRLIYYSQIVNDFQKGDIAEGYSVSREKKESFPLTVTSAQKNPTAFYLCASSIEPAAAGYGYTFGSGTRLTVV.

The gene calls are TRBV7-2 and TRBJ1-5; a possible D gene is TRBD1 (5 bases). The germline gives CDR1 SGHTA, CDR2 FQGNSA. The CDR3 sequence is 15 residues long. The V and J ends lost 6 bases and 3 bases respectively, with 15 bases between them. The CDR3 protein is CASSSMSGSNQPQHF. The CDR3 region has the DNA TGTGCCAGCAGTTCAATGTCAGGGTCCAATCAGCCCCAGCATTTT.

The chain joins TRBV27 to TRBJ1-6; 7 bases agree with TRBD1. J gave up 10 bases and V 10 bases, and 7 bases lay outside the gene matches. CDR1 is MNHEY, CDR2 SMNVEV, per germline (reference sequence). The CDR3 is made up of 12 amino acids. CDR3 region: CATATGLSPLHF. The CDR3 coding sequence is TGTGCCACCGCGACAGGGTTATCACCCCTCCACTTT.

The chain is built from TRBV27 and TRBJ2-7, with TRBD1 matching 7 bases. V gave up 8 bases and J gave up 0 bases; unmatched junction bases: 13. The CDR3 is made up of 16 amino acids. Looked up from germline, CDR1 is MNHEY and CDR2 is SMNVEV (reference sequence). CDR3 coding DNA: TGTGCCAGCCATACCCTCCGAGGGACAGTCTCCTACGAGCAGTACTTC. Translated, it gives CASHTLRGTVSYEQYF.

The CDR3 sequence is CSASLRRRGAYNEQFF. The CDR3 DNA reads TGCAGTGCTAGTCTCAGGCGGCGGGGGGCATACAATGAGCAGTTCTTC. V gene TRBV20-1 combines with J gene TRBJ2-1; 8 bases line up with TRBD2. The V segment lost 3 bases and the J segment 4 bases; nucleotides outside the gene matches: 11. CDR3 length equals 16 residues. The germline V gene has CDR1 DFQATT and CDR2 SNEGSKA (reference sequence).

V gene TRBV29-1 combines with J gene TRBJ2-4; 9 bases line up with TRBD1. The CDR3 extends over 15 amino acids. V gave up 0 bases and J gave up 6 bases; unmatched junction bases: 6. CDR1 and CDR2 from the germline V gene are SQVTM and ANQGSEA. This CDR3 is CSVEEDRGEGNIQYF. As DNA, the CDR3 is TGCAGCGTTGAAGAGGACAGGGGCGAGGGAAACATTCAGTACTTC.

This chain uses TRBV11-2 with TRBJ2-5, with 9 positions matching TRBD2. V lost 5 bases and J lost 2; bases outside the gene matches: 3. This CDR3 is 14 amino acids long. CDR1 is SGHAT and CDR2 is FQNNGV in the germline V gene. The DNA of the CDR3 is TGTGCCAGCAGCCCGGGACTAGCACAAGAGACCCAGTACTTC. Protein product: CASSPGLAQETQYF. Based on the CDR3 plus reference TRBV11-2 and TRBJ2-5, the full variable domain is EAGVAQSPRYKIIEKRQSVAFWCNPISGHATLYWYQQILGQGPKLLIQFQNNGVVDDSQLPKDRFSAERLKGVDSTLKIQPAKLEDSAVYLCASSPGLAQETQYFGPGTRLLVL.

CDR3 loop: CASSLGQGRIKEKLFF. The CDR3 DNA follows: TGTGCCAGCAGTTTAGGACAGGGGCGGATTAAGGAAAAACTGTTTTTT. The chain employs TRBV28 and TRBJ1-4, with 9 positions matching TRBD1. The CDR3 extends over 16 amino acids. Germline CDR1 is MDHEN and CDR2 is SYDVKM. The V segment lost 2 bases and the J segment 8 bases; nucleotides outside the gene matches: 9.

The J gene is TRBJ1-1, the V gene TRBV2; no definite D call. Germline CDR1 SNHLY, CDR2 FYNNEI. CDR3 length equals 16 residues. V dropped 6 bases and J dropped 5 bases, with 22 bases sitting between them. CDR3 DNA: TGTGCCAGCAGCACGACGGACCTCATAGAGGGAACTGAAGCTTTCTTT. It codes for CASSTTDLIEGTEAFF.

V and J are TRBV5-1 and TRBJ2-1, with D maybe TRBD1 (5 bases). The CDR3 runs to 15 residues. Trimming took 2 bases from V and 6 from J, leaving 15 bases between them. Looked up from germline, CDR1 is SGHRS and CDR2 is YFSETQ. CDR3 amino acids: CASSFRAGYVNEQFF. In nucleotides, the CDR3 is TGCGCCAGCAGCTTTAGGGCAGGGTATGTCAATGAGCAGTTCTTC.

V and J are TRBV5-1 and TRBJ2-5; D remains ambiguous. This CDR3 comprises 14 residues. Deletions cut 0 bases from V and 2 bases from J, with 8 bases between. Per germline, CDR1 SGHRS and CDR2 YFSETQ. The CDR3 DNA is TGCGCCAGCAGCTTGGTCGGGTTACAAGAGACCCAGTACTTC. Amino acids: CASSLVGLQETQYF.